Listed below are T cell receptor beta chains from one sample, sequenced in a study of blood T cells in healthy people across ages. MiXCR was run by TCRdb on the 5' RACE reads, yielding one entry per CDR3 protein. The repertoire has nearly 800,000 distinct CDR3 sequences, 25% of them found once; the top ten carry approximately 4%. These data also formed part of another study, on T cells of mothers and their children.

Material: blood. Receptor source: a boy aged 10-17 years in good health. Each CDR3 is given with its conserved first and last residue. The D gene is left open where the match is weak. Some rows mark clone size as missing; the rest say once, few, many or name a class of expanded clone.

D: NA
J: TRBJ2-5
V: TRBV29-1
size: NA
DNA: TGCAGCGTTGCAGGGATTGTACCCCAAGAGACCCAGTACTTC
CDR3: CSVAGIVPQETQYF

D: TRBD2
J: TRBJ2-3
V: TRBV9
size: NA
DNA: TGTGCCAGCAGCGTAGGGGCTAGCGGAACCACAGATACGCAGTATTTT
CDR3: CASSVGASGTTDTQYF

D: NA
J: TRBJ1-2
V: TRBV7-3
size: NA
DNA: TGTGCCAGCAGCCTAAGGGACCGAACAAACTATGGCTACACCTTC
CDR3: CASSLRDRTNYGYTF

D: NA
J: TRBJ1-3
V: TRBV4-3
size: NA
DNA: TGCGCCAGCAGCCAAGATTCTACTATTTTCTCGGACTCTGGAAACACCATATATTTT
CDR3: CASSQDSTIFSDSGNTIYF

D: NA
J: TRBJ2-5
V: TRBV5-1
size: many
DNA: TGCGCCAGCAGCCCGGACGGGAATCAGGAGACCCAGTACTTC
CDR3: CASSPDGNQETQYF

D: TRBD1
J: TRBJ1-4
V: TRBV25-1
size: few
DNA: TGTGCCAGCACCCGAATCGTGGACAGGGTTCGGGCTAATGAAAAACTGTTTTTT
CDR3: CASTRIVDRVRANEKLFF

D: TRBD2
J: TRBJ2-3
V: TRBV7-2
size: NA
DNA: TGTGCCAGCAGCTTTCTCCCTAGCGGGAGCGCAGATACGCAGTATTTT
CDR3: CASSFLPSGSADTQYF

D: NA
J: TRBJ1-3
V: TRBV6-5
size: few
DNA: TGTGCCAGCAGTTACTCGAGACGGTCCTCTGGAAACACCATATATTTT
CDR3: CASSYSRRSSGNTIYF

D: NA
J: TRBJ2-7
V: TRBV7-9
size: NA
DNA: TGTGCCAGCAGCTTAGACCATATCTACGAGCAGTACTTC
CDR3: CASSLDHIYEQYF

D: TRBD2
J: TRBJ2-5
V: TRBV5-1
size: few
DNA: TGCGCCAGCAGCATATCTAGCGGGGGGAGAGAGACCCAGTACTTC
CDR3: CASSISSGGRETQYF

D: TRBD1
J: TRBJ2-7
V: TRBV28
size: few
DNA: TGTGCCAGCAGTACCTCCGGGACAGGGGATTACGAGCAGTACTTC
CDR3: CASSTSGTGDYEQYF

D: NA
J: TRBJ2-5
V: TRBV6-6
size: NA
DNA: TGTGCCAGCAGAAAGGTGGGGGGTGGGGAAGAGACCCAGTACTTC
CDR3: CASRKVGGGEETQYF

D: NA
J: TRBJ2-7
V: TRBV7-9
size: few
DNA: TGTGCCAGCAAGTCCTTAACGGCGGGCGGGTTGTCGTCCTACGAGCAGTACTTC
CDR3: CASKSLTAGGLSSYEQYF

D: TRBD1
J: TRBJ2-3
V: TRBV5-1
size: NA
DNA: TGCGCCAGCAGCACCCAACAGGGGGCGGGGGCAGATACGCAGTATTTT
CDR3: CASSTQQGAGADTQYF

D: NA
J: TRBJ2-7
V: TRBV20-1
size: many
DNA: TGCAGTGCTACCGTCGGGAGTTCCTACGAGCAGTACTTC
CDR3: CSATVGSSYEQYF

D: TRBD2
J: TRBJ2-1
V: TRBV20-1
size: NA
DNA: TGCAGTGCTAGAGGCCTTGGGGGGGGTTACAATGAGCAGTTCTTC
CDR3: CSARGLGGGYNEQFF

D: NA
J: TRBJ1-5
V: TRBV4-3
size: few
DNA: TGCGCCAGCAGCCCGCCCAGGCGTTATAGCAATCAGCCCCAGCATTTT
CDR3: CASSPPRRYSNQPQHF

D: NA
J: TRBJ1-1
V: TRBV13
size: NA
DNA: TGTGCCAGCAGCTTAGCCGGAGCCGCAGAGAGAGTGGCTTTCTTT
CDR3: CASSLAGAAERVAFF

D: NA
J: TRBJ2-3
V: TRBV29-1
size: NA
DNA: TGCAGCGTTGACCACCGAGACTGGAACACAGATACGCAGTATTTT
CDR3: CSVDHRDWNTDTQYF

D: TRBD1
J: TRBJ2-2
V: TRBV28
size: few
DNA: TGTGCCAGCAAACGGGGGGACAGGGGAACCGGGGAGCTGTTTTTT
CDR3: CASKRGDRGTGELFF

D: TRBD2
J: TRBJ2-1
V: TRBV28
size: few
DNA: TGTGCCAGCAGTGCCCGACTAGCGGGAAGGGCTTGGGAGCAGTTCTTC
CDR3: CASSARLAGRAWEQFF

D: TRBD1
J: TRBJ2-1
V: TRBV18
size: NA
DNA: TGTGCCAGCTCACCACCCGGGTCAGGAGACAGGGAGTACAATGAGCAGTTCTTC
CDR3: CASSPPGSGDREYNEQFF

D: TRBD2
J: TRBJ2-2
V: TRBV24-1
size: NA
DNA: TGTGCCACCAGTGATCCGGGACTAGCGGGGACCTACACCGGGGAGCTGTTTTTT
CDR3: CATSDPGLAGTYTGELFF

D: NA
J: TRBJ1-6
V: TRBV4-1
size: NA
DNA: TGCGCCAGCAGCCGGGGGGCGACGGAATATAATTCACCCCTCCACTTT
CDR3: CASSRGATEYNSPLHF

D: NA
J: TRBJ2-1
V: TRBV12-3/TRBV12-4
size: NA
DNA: TGTGCCAGCAGTTTGGACAGACACTACAATGAGCAGTTCTTC
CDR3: CASSLDRHYNEQFF

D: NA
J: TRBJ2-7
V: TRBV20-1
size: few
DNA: TGCAGTGCTATTCGGGGGCCATCATCCTACGAGCAGTACTTC
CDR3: CSAIRGPSSYEQYF

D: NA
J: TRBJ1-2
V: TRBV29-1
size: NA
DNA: TGCAGCGTTCTCGACGGGGGCATTTATGGCTACACCTTC
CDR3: CSVLDGGIYGYTF

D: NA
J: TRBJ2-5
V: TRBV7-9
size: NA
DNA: TGTGCCAGCAGCTTAGGCCTAGGGGAGCAAGAGACCCAGTACTTC
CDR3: CASSLGLGEQETQYF

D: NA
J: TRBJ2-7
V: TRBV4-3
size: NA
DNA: TGCGCCAGCAGCCAAGAGCACGGGGTTTCCTACGAGCAGTACTTC
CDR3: CASSQEHGVSYEQYF

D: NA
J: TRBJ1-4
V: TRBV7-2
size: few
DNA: TGTGCCAGCAGCTTTGCAGGGACTAATGAAAAACTGTTTTTT
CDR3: CASSFAGTNEKLFF

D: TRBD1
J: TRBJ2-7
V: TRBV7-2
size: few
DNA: TGTGCCAGCAGCAGAGGACAGGTACTCTACGAGCAGTACTTC
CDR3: CASSRGQVLYEQYF

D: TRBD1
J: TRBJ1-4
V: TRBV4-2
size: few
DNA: TGTGCCAGCAGCCAAGGAGACAGGGGCAACGAAAAACTGTTTTTT
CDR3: CASSQGDRGNEKLFF

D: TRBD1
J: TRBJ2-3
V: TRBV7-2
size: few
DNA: TGTGCCAGCAAGAGGACAGGTACCAACACAGATACGCAGTATTTT
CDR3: CASKRTGTNTDTQYF

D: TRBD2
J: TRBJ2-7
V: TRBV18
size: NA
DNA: TGTGCCAGCTCACCGACTAGCGGGAGTTGGTACGAGCAGTACTTC
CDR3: CASSPTSGSWYEQYF

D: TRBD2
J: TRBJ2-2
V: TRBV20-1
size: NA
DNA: TGCAGTGCTAGAGTGAGCGGGAGGACCGGGACCGGGGAGCTGTTTTTT
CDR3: CSARVSGRTGTGELFF

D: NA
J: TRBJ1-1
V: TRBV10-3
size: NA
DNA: TGTGCCATCAGTGGATCTTGGGGGGAGAACACTGAAGCTTTCTTT
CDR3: CAISGSWGENTEAFF

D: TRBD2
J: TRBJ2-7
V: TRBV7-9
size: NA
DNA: TGTGCCAGCAGCCTATCTCTAGCGGAATCCTACGAGCAGTACTTC
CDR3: CASSLSLAESYEQYF

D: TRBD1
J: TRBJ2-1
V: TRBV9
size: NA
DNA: TGTGCCAGCAGCGGCCAGGGGGTGCCCTACAATGAGCAGTTCTTC
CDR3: CASSGQGVPYNEQFF

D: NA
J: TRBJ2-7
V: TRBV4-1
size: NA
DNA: TGCGCCAGCAGCCCGACGCGGGACGGACCCTACGAGCAGTACTTC
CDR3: CASSPTRDGPYEQYF

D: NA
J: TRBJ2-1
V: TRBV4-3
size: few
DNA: TGCGCCAGCAGCCGAAATCCGGGACCCGATGAGCAGTTCTTC
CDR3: CASSRNPGPDEQFF

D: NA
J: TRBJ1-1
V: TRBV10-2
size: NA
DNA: TGCGCCAGCAGTATACAGGGAGCCGGCACTGAAGCTTTCTTT
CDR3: CASSIQGAGTEAFF

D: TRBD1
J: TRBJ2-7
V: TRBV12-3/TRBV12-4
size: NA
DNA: TGTGCCAGCGGGGGGACAGGGGTCTACGAGCAGTACTTC
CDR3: CASGGTGVYEQYF

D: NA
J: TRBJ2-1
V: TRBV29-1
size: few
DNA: TGCAGCGTTCTCAGCATGGCGCAACAGTTCTTC
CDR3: CSVLSMAQQFF